The clone carrying this TCR beta chain was seen a handful of times. Its antigen remains unidentified. Losses at the gene ends were 8 bases for V and 5 bases for J; bases not matched to a gene: 6. This CDR3 is built from 13 residues. Alongside a J-beta primer mix, a sample-barcoded 5' primer served in a second PCR lasting roughly 7 to 11 cycles. TCRdb used MiXCR to reprocess the 5' RACE reads, holding one entry per CDR3 protein. This repertoire shows 1.4 million or so distinct CDR3 sequences, 35% to 45% found once; its top ten account for about 3.8%. This entry comes from a study of blood T cells in healthy people across ages. The study's findings and limits: Measured against age, TCR beta diversity per million T cells decreased in a roughly linear manner.

Per sample, extraction of total RNA gave at least 5.5 micrograms in every case. Material for sequencing was blood. This chain connects TRBV12-3 or TRBV12-4 to TRBJ2-1, with 7 bases that match TRBD2. The clonotype comes from a woman between 18 and 29 years old in good health. The CDR3: CASFRGVDNEQFF. The CDR3 nucleotides are TGTGCCAGCTTCCGGGGGGTCGACAATGAGCAGTTCTTC.